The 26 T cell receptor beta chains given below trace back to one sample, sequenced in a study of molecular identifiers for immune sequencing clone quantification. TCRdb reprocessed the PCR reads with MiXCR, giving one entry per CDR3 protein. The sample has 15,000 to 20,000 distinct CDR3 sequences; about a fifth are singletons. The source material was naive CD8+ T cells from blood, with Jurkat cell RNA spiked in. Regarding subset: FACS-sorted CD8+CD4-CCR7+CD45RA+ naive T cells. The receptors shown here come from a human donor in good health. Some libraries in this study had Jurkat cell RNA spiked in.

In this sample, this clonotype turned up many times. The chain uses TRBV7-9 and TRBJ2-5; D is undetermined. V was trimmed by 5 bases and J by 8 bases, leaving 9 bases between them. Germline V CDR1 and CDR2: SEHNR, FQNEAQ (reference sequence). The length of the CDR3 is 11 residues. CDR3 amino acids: CASSPDPTQYF. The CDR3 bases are TGTGCCAGCAGCCCAGACCCAACCCAGTACTTC.

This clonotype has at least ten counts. The CDR3 is CASRRTEQETQYF. The CDR3 coding sequence is TGTGCCAGCAGACGGACTGAACAAGAGACCCAGTACTTC. V and J are TRBV5-5 and TRBJ2-5, with a tentative D call TRBD2 (5 bases). This CDR3 has 13 residues. The germline V and J ends were trimmed by 5 bases and 2 bases, with 10 bases remaining between them. Germline V gene data show CDR1 as SGHKS and CDR2 as YYEKEE (reference sequence).

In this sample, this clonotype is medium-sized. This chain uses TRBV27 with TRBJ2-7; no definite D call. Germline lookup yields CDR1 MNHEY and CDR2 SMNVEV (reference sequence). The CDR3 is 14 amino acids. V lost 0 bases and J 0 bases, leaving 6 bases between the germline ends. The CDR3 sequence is CASSLSQSSYEQYF. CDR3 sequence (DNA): TGTGCCAGCAGTTTATCCCAAAGCTCCTACGAGCAGTACTTC.

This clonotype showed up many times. CDR3 DNA sequence: TGTGCCAGCAGCCAAGCCCTCAACGGGGTTACAGATACGCAGTATTTT. Protein product: CASSQALNGVTDTQYF. V and J are TRBV4-2 and TRBJ2-3; D might be TRBD2 (5 bases). The CDR3 covers 16 residues. V was trimmed by 1 base and J by 3 bases, leaving 14 bases between them. The germline V gene has CDR1 LGHNA and CDR2 YNFKEQ.

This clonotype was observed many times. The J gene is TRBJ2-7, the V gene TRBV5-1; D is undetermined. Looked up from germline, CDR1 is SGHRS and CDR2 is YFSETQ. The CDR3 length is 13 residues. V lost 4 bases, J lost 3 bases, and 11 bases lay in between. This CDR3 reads CASSTDSYYEQYF. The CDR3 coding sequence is TGCGCCAGCAGCACCGACTCTTACTACGAGCAGTACTTC.

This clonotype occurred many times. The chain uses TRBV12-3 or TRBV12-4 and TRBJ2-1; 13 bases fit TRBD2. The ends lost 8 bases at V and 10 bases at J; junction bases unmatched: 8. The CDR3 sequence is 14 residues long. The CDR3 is CASGGTSGIWEQFF. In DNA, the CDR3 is TGTGCCAGCGGCGGGACTAGCGGGATCTGGGAGCAGTTCTTC.

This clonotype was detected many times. CDR3 DNA: TGTGCCAGCAGTTTTGTTGGGCAGACCTACGAGCAGTACTTC. Translated: CASSFVGQTYEQYF. The rearrangement links TRBV28 to TRBJ2-7; no clear D gene. This CDR3 is built from 14 residues. Between the trimmed V and J ends, which lost 3 bases and 2 bases, there was a span of 11 bases. In germline, CDR1 is MDHEN, CDR2 SYDVKM.

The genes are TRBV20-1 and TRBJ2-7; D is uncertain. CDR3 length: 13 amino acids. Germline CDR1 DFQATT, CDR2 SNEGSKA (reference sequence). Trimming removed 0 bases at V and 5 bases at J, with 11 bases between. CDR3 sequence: CSARDGLVDEQYF. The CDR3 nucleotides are TGCAGTGCTAGAGATGGTCTAGTCGACGAGCAGTACTTC.

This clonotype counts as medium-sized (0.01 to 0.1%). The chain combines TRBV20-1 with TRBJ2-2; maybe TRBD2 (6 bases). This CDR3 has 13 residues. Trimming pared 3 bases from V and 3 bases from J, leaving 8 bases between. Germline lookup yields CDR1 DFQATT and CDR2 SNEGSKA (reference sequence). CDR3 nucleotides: TGCAGTGCTAGTGGGACTGACACCGGGGAGCTGTTTTTT. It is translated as CSASGTDTGELFF.

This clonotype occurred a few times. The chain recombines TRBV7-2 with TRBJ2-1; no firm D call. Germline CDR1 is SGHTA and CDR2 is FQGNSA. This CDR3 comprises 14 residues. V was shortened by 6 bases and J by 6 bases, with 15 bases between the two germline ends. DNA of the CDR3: TGTGCCAGCAGTCCCGGTTGGATCCGCAATGAGCAGTTCTTC. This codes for CASSPGWIRNEQFF.

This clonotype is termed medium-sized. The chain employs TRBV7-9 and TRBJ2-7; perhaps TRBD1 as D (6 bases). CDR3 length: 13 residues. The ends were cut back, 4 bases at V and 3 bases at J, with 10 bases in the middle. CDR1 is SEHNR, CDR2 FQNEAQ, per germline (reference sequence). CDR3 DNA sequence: TGTGCCAGCAGCTCGGACAGAAACTACGAGCAGTACTTC. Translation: CASSSDRNYEQYF.

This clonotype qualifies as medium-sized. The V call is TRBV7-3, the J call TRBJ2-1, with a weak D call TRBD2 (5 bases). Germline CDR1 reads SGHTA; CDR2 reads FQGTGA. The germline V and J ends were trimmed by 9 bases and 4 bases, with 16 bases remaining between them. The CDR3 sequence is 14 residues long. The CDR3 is CASSSGIGYNEQFF. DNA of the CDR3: TGTGCCAGTAGTTCCGGGATAGGGTACAATGAGCAGTTCTTC.

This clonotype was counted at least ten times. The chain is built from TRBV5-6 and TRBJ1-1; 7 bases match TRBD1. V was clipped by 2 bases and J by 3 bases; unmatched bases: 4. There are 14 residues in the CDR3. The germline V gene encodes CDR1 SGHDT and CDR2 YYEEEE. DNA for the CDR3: TGTGCCAGCAGCTTCGGCAGGGGGGACACTGAAGCTTTCTTT. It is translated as CASSFGRGDTEAFF.

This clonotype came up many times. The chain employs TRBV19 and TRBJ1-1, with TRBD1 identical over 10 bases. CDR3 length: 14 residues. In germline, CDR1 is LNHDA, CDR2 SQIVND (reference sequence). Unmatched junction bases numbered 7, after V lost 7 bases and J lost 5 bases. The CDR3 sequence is CASKGTGVSTEAFF. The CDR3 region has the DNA TGTGCCAGTAAGGGGACAGGGGTATCAACTGAAGCTTTCTTT.

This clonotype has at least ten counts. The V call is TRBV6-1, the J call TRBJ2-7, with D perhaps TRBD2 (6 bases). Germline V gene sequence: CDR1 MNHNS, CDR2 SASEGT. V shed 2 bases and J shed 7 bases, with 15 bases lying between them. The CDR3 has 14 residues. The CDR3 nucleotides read TGTGCCAGCAGTGAATGGAGGGGCTCCTGGGAGCAGTACTTC. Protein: CASSEWRGSWEQYF.

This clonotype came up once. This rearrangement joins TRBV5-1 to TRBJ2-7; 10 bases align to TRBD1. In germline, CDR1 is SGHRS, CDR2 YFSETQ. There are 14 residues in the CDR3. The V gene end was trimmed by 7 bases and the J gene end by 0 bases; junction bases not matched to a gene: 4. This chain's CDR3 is CASSGTGASYEQYF. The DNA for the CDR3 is TGCGCCAGCTCCGGGACAGGGGCCTCCTACGAGCAGTACTTC.

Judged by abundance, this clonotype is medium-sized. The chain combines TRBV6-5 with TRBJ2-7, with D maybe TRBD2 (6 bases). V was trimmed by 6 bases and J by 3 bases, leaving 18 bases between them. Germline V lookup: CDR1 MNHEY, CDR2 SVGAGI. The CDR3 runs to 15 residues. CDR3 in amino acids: CASSFLATLDYEQYF. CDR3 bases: TGTGCCAGCAGCTTCCTAGCGACCCTGGACTACGAGCAGTACTTC.

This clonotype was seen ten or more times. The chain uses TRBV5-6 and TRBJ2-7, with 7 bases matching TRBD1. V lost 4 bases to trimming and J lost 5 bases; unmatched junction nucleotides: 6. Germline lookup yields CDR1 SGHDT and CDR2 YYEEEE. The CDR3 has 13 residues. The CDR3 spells CASSLGTVNEQYF. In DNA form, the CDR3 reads TGTGCCAGCAGCCTAGGGACAGTCAACGAGCAGTACTTC.

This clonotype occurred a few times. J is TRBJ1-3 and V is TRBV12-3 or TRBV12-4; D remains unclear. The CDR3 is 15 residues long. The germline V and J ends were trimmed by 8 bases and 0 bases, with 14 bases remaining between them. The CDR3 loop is CASSLGSGSGNTIYF. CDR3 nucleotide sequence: TGTGCCAGCTCCCTCGGGTCCGGCTCTGGAAACACCATATATTTT.

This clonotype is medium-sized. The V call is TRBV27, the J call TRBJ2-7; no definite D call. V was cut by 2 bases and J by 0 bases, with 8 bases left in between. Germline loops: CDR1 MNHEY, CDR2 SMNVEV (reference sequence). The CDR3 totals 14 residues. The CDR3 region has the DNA TGTGCCAGCAGTTTAATCGCGACCTCCTACGAGCAGTACTTC. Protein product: CASSLIATSYEQYF.

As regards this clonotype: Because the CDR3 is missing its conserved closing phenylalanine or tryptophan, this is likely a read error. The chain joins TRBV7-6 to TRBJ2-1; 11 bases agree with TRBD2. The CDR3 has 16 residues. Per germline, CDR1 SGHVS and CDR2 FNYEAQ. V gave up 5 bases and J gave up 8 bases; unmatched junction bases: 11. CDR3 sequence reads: CASSNLLAGGVDEQFS. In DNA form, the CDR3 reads TGTGCCAGCAGCAACCTTCTAGCGGGAGGAGTAGATGAGCAGTTCTCC.

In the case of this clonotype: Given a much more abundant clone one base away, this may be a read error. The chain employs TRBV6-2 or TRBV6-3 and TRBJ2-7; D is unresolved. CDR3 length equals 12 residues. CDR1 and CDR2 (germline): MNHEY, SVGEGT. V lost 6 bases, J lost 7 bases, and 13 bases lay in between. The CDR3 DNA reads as TGTGCCAGCAGCCTCACCCCCGCGGAGCAGTACTTC. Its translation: CASSLTPAEQYF.

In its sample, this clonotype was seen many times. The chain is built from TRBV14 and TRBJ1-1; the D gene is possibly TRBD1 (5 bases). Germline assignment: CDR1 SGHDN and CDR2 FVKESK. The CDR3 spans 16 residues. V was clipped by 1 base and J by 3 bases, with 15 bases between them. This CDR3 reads CASSQGKGGVDTEAFF. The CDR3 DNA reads TGTGCCAGCAGCCAAGGGAAGGGAGGGGTCGACACTGAAGCTTTCTTT.

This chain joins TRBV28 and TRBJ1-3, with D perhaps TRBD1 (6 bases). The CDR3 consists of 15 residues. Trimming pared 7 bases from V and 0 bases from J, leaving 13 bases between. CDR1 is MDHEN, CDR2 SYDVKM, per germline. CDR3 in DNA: TGTGCCAGCAAAAGGGGGGTTACCTCTGGAAACACCATATATTTT. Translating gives CASKRGVTSGNTIYF.

The CDR3 sequence: CASSYGHEQYF. The CDR3 DNA sequence: TGTGCCAGCAGTTACGGGCACGAGCAGTACTTC. The chain has TRBV6-5 and TRBJ2-7; D remains unclear. Trimming cost V 2 bases and J 5 bases, with 4 bases left between them. Germline CDR1 reads MNHEY; CDR2 reads SVGAGI. The CDR3 consists of 11 residues.

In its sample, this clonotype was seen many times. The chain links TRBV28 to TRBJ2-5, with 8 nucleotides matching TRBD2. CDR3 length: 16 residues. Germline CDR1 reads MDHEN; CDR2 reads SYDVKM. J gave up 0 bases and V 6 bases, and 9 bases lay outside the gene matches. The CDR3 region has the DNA TGTGCCAGCAGCCTAAGGCCACTAGCGGACCAAGAGACCCAGTACTTC. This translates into CASSLRPLADQETQYF.